This T cell receptor beta chain was recovered during a study of cytomegalovirus exposure and HLA in healthy donors. This PCR relied on a set of 60 Vbeta primers and 13 Jbeta primers. Here immunoSEQ multiplex PCR was the method, and the copy in TCRdb shows in-frame clones only, minus some. The repertoire has roughly 190,000 clones, roughly 77% of them found once; the top ten carry 1.5% to 2%. Comments on this clone: No antigen is known for it. Additional DNA sequences in this sample encode the identical CDR3.

The germline V gene encodes CDR1 LNHNV and CDR2 YYDKDF (reference sequence). Trimming removed 3 bases from V and 10 bases from J, with 13 bases in between. The CDR3 totals 14 residues. Study-level results: The study dropped some indistinguishable V segments, TRBV6-2 and TRBV6-3 among them.

Input material: PBMCs. The sequence was collected from a woman in her forties or fifties in good health and CMV-seronegative. V is TRBV15 and J is TRBJ1-6; maybe TRBD1 (6 bases). CDR3 residues: CATSRDRGGSPLHF. CDR3 in DNA: TGTGCCACCAGCAGGGACAGAGGTGGCTCACCCCTCCACTTT.